This record concerns one TCR beta chain sequence. One end of the junction fails to match germline, which may point to a read error. This entry is derived from a study of T cell changes during pregnancy in multiple sclerosis. From germline, CDR1 is PRHDT and CDR2 FYEKMQ (reference sequence). This CDR3 is 12 amino acids long. The data were produced by immunoSEQ multiplex PCR, yet TCRdb's version contains in-frame clones alone and is incomplete. The sample shows about 46,000 clones, 80% to 95% of them seen only once. The chain recombines TRBV13 with TRBJ2-7; 7 positions match TRBD1. This TCR was sampled from a female donor with multiple sclerosis, enrolled in a pregnancy study. This material consisted of CD8+ T cells from peripheral blood mononuclear cells, taken in the second trimester of pregnancy. This CDR3 is CASSLGQAEQYF. Here the CDR3 DNA reads TGTGCCAGCAGCCTAGGACAGGCCGAGCAGTACTTC.